Reported below is one T cell receptor beta chain. These data are taken from a study of OX40 agonist ivuxolimab in advanced cancers. Germline V gene sequence: CDR1 LGHNA, CDR2 YNFKEQ. The CDR3 has 16 amino acids. V shed 0 bases and J 0 bases; nucleotides not matched to a gene: 2. The protocol was immunoSEQ multiplex PCR, while the TCRdb copy is restricted to in-frame clones and leaves out a portion. Of some 96,000 clones listed, about four fifths were seen once; the top ten hold roughly 1.6%. This receptor was identified in an adult with an advanced solid tumor such as melanoma, head and neck, liver or kidney cancer. The sample in question was CD4+ or CD8+ T cells sorted from blood, obtained in a trial of the OX40 agonist ivuxolimab. The chain carries TRBV4-2 and TRBJ2-1; TRBD2 aligns across 7 bases. The CDR3 DNA is TGTGCCAGCAGCCAAGAAGGCGGGGGCTCCTACAATGAGCAGTTCTTC. Protein sequence: CASSQEGGGSYNEQFF.